A single sample is the source of the 15 T cell receptor beta chains below, sequenced in a study of T cells in Graves' hyperthyroidism and ophthalmopathy. RNA transcripts yielded amplified TCR beta CDR3 regions. In the first-round RT-PCR of the TCR CDR3, the HTBI primer set was used. TCRdb ran MiXCR on the multiplex PCR reads and lists one entry per CDR3 protein. The repertoire holds roughly 380,000 distinct CDR3 sequences, with about 14% as singletons. The material sequenced was blood. The receptors stem from a woman in her fifties or sixties with Graves' hyperthyroidism.

The chain employs TRBV7-8 and TRBJ2-7; TRBD1 might be the D (6 bases). Germline V CDR1 and CDR2: SGHVS, FQNEAQ. The ends were cut back, 5 bases at V and 2 bases at J, with 22 bases in the middle. The CDR3 runs to 17 residues. The CDR3 DNA is TGTGCCAGCAGCCTACTATGGACAGCGAGGCCGACCTACGAGCAGTACTTC. Amino acids: CASSLLWTARPTYEQYF.

With regard to this clonotype: This may be a read error: a much more frequent sequence differs by one nucleotide. CDR3 loop: CAWTSDRGSEQYF. CDR3 nucleotide sequence: TGTGCCTGGACCTCGGACAGGGGAAGCGAGCAGTACTTC. The chain carries TRBV30 and TRBJ2-7; TRBD1 matches 9 bases. The V and J ends lost 4 bases and 6 bases, in that order; junction bases with no gene match: 7. This CDR3 is 13 amino acids long. Germline V gene lookup returns CDR1 GTSNPN and CDR2 SVGIG (reference sequence).

The chain couples TRBV24-1 to TRBJ2-5; no clear D. Germline CDR1 is KGHDR and CDR2 is SFDVKD. This CDR3 comprises 15 residues. V lost 4 bases, J lost 5 bases, and 16 bases lay in between. The DNA of the CDR3 is TGTGCCACCAGTGACCCTGACGGTACCTGGGAGACCCAGTACTTC. Residues: CATSDPDGTWETQYF.

This clonotype was observed many times. The V and J genes are TRBV28 and TRBJ2-4; possible D gene TRBD1, 5 bases. V was shortened by 6 bases and J by 3 bases, with 12 bases between the two germline ends. Germline lookup yields CDR1 MDHEN and CDR2 SYDVKM. This CDR3 region has 14 residues. Written as DNA, the CDR3 is TGTGCCAGCAGCCCGCCCGACAGCAAAAACATTCAGTACTTC. As protein: CASSPPDSKNIQYF.

The rearrangement links TRBV5-5 to TRBJ2-5; TRBD1 matches 9 bases. The V gene's germline CDR1 is SGHKS and CDR2 YYEKEE (reference sequence). This CDR3 is 15 amino acids long. J gave up 4 bases and V 2 bases, and 6 bases lay outside the gene matches. The CDR3 reads CASSLGTGIVETQYF. The DNA for the CDR3 is TGTGCCAGCAGCTTAGGGACAGGGATTGTAGAGACCCAGTACTTC.

This chain joins TRBV11-2 and TRBJ2-1; D gene ambiguous. The CDR3 is made up of 13 amino acids. V lost 3 bases and J 7 bases, leaving 10 bases between the germline ends. Germline lookup yields CDR1 SGHAT and CDR2 FQNNGV. The chain's CDR3 is CASSFPLYNEQFF. Written as DNA, the CDR3 is TGTGCCAGCAGCTTCCCACTATATAATGAGCAGTTCTTC.

This clonotype was counted only a few times. The gene calls are TRBV11-2 and TRBJ2-7; D gene uncertain. Trimming stripped 0 bases from V and 6 bases from J, with 9 bases between. Germline V gives CDR1 SGHAT, CDR2 FQNNGV. This CDR3 contains 13 residues. The CDR3 reads CASSLDSGLEQYF. CDR3 bases: TGTGCCAGCAGCTTAGACAGTGGGCTCGAGCAGTACTTC.

This clonotype occurred many times. This chain connects TRBV18 to TRBJ1-6, with 8 bases that match TRBD1. V trimming: 3 bases; J trimming: 10 bases; junction bases outside the gene matches: 8. Looked up from germline, CDR1 is KGHSH and CDR2 is LQKENI. CDR3 length: 15 residues. CDR3 protein: CASSPEGQGRSPLHF. The CDR3 coding sequence is TGTGCCAGCTCACCCGAAGGACAGGGCCGGTCACCCCTCCACTTT.

There are many counts of this clonotype. The chain couples TRBV6-5 to TRBJ1-5; D may be TRBD1 (6 bases). Germline CDR1 and CDR2: MNHEY and SVGAGI. Trimming removed 2 bases at V and 6 bases at J, with 11 bases between. CDR3 length: 14 amino acids. CDR3 coding DNA: TGTGCCAGCAGTTACCTCAGAGGGGGTCAGCCCCAGCATTTT. This translates into CASSYLRGGQPQHF.

In this sample, this clonotype turned up many times. The chain links TRBV3-1 to TRBJ2-7, with D unclear. CDR1 is LGHDT, CDR2 YNNKEL, per germline (reference sequence). This CDR3 has 12 amino acids. The V end lost 1 base, the J end lost 7 bases, and 8 bases lay between the germline ends. The CDR3 reads CASSQVSREQYF. CDR3 sequence (DNA): TGTGCCAGCAGCCAAGTCTCGAGGGAGCAGTACTTC.

At least ten counts were recorded for this clonotype. This chain connects TRBV20-1 to TRBJ2-3, with D unclear. Germline V lookup: CDR1 DFQATT, CDR2 SNEGSKA (reference sequence). This CDR3 comprises 13 residues. Trimming stripped 7 bases from V and 1 base from J, with 12 bases between. The CDR3 region has the DNA TGCAGTGGGCCCCCTCCAGGCACAGATACGCAGTATTTT. Its translation: CSGPPPGTDTQYF.

This clonotype was counted many times. The chain combines TRBV11-3 with TRBJ2-2; a weak D match, TRBD2 (6 bases). The ends were cut back, 5 bases at V and 3 bases at J, with 16 bases in the middle. The CDR3 loop spans 16 amino acids. Germline V gene sequence: CDR1 SGHNT, CDR2 YENEEA. CDR3 residues: CASSPGAGRYTGELFF. The CDR3 coding sequence is TGTGCCAGCAGCCCAGGCGCGGGAAGGTACACCGGGGAGCTGTTTTTT.

As regards this clonotype: A much larger clone lies a single base off, so this may be a read error. The J gene is TRBJ2-5, the V gene TRBV7-7; 7 nucleotides line up with TRBD2. Looked up from germline, CDR1 is SSHAT and CDR2 is FNYEAQ (reference sequence). This CDR3 contains 14 residues. The CDR3 sequence is CASSLGTTRETRYF. The CDR3 nucleotides are TGTGCTAGCAGCTTAGGGACCACGCGGGAGACCCGGTACTTC.

The chain carries TRBV6-1 and TRBJ1-3; D possibly corresponds to TRBD1 (5 bases). This CDR3 spans 14 amino acids. Germline CDR1 reads MNHNS; CDR2 reads SASEGT. V was clipped by 6 bases and J by 3 bases, with 12 bases between them. The CDR3 DNA is TGTGCCAGCAGCATGGGACCGCTTGGAAACACCATATATTTT. It is translated as CASSMGPLGNTIYF.

On this clonotype itself: It may be a read error: a sequence one base away is much more abundant. The rearrangement uses TRBV6-1 and TRBJ2-1; 8 bases agree with TRBD1. The CDR3 contains 14 residues. Germline loops: CDR1 MNHNS, CDR2 SASEGT. The CDR3 spells CASTETGAYNEQSF. The CDR3 DNA reads as TGTGCCAGCACCGAGACAGGGGCGTACAATGAGCAGTCCTTC.